This is a list of T cell receptor beta chains from one sample in a study of blood T cells in healthy people across ages. TCRdb re-called the 5' RACE reads with MiXCR, one entry per CDR3 protein. The sample yields fewer than 700,000 distinct CDR3 sequences, roughly 41% seen once. The sequenced material came from blood. The source is an older man in good health. CDR3s include the opening cysteine and the closing phenylalanine or tryptophan. The D gene is left open where the match is weak. The size field is filled for only some rows; it gives once, few, many or a size class.

D gene	V gene	J gene	clone size	CDR3 protein	CDR3 DNA
TRBD2	TRBV7-2	TRBJ2-7	once	CASSRGGGQLREQYF	TGTGCCAGCAGCCGGGGGGGAGGACAGTTACGCGAGCAGTACTTC
TRBD1	TRBV11-2	TRBJ1-1	-	CASSSTGTGMNEAFF	TGTGCCAGCAGCTCTACCGGGACAGGGATGAATGAAGCTTTCTTT
-	TRBV5-4	TRBJ2-3	few	CASSLEGLVTDTQYF	TGTGCCAGCAGCTTGGAAGGCCTAGTTACAGATACGCAGTATTTT
-	TRBV4-1	TRBJ1-1	few	CASSIGRDEAFF	TGCGCCAGCAGCATAGGCAGGGACGAAGCTTTCTTT
-	TRBV3-1	TRBJ1-1	-	CASSRLQVNTEAFF	TGTGCCAGCAGCCGCCTACAGGTGAACACTGAAGCTTTCTTT
TRBD2	TRBV20-1	TRBJ2-1	-	CSATRLAGDGGDEQFF	TGCAGTGCTACCCGTCTAGCGGGAGACGGGGGCGATGAGCAGTTCTTC
-	TRBV20-1	TRBJ2-5	many	CSARDDQGETQYF	TGCAGTGCTAGAGATGACCAAGGAGAGACCCAGTACTTC
TRBD1	TRBV12-3/TRBV12-4	TRBJ2-1	-	CASSPRQGARNEQFF	TGTGCCAGCAGTCCTCGACAGGGGGCTCGTAATGAGCAGTTCTTC
-	TRBV6-2/TRBV6-3	TRBJ2-2	few	CASSPRRGTGELFF	TGTGCCAGCAGCCCCCGACGGGGGACCGGGGAGCTGTTTTTT
-	TRBV7-9	TRBJ1-3	few	CASSLQVRGVGNTIYF	TGTGCCAGCAGCTTACAGGTGCGGGGGGTCGGAAACACCATATATTTT
TRBD2	TRBV6-2/TRBV6-3	TRBJ2-6	-	CASSAIAGISGTNVLTF	TGTGCCAGCAGTGCCATAGCGGGAATCTCTGGGACCAACGTCCTGACTTTC
-	TRBV6-2/TRBV6-3	TRBJ2-5	many	CASSRDRLQETQYF	TGTGCCAGCAGCCGGGACCGCCTCCAAGAGACCCAGTACTTC
-	TRBV15	TRBJ1-1	-	CATSRDGSSTEAFF	TGTGCCACCAGCAGAGATGGTAGTTCCACTGAAGCTTTCTTT
TRBD1	TRBV7-9	TRBJ1-6	-	CASNNQQGDNSPLHF	TGTGCCAGCAACAACCAACAGGGGGATAATTCACCCCTCCACTTT
-	TRBV6-1	TRBJ2-3	-	CASRPNTDTQYF	TGTGCCAGCAGGCCTAATACAGATACGCAGTATTTT
-	TRBV7-2	TRBJ2-6	few	CASSLTGGPGANVLTF	TGTGCCAGCAGCTTGACAGGTGGCCCTGGGGCCAACGTCCTGACTTTC
-	TRBV14	TRBJ2-7	-	CASSQEGWGHEQYF	TGTGCCAGCAGCCAAGAGGGTTGGGGGCACGAGCAGTACTTC
-	TRBV30	TRBJ2-3	-	CAWRRGGKGTDTQYF	TGTGCCTGGAGAAGAGGGGGGAAAGGCACAGATACGCAGTATTTT
-	TRBV9	TRBJ1-3	-	CASSVVPTPVDSGNTIYF	TGTGCCAGCAGCGTAGTTCCAACTCCCGTAGACTCTGGAAACACCATATATTTT
-	TRBV7-2	TRBJ2-1	-	CASSLGVTPEQFF	TGTGCCAGCAGCTTAGGGGTGACACCTGAGCAGTTCTTC
TRBD2	TRBV7-2	TRBJ2-1	few	CASSIGLAEYNEQFF	TGTGCCAGCAGCATAGGACTAGCGGAATACAATGAGCAGTTCTTC
-	TRBV7-2	TRBJ2-3	-	CASTLPGPGLTDTQYF	TGTGCCAGCACCCTGCCGGGGCCCGGGTTGACAGATACGCAGTATTTT
TRBD1	TRBV3-1	TRBJ1-2	few	CASSQARPRQGAHGYTF	TGTGCCAGCAGCCAAGCTCGGCCGAGGCAGGGGGCGCATGGCTACACCTTC
TRBD2	TRBV7-2	TRBJ2-7	-	CASSLRAGGVRYEQYF	TGTGCCAGCAGCCTTCGAGCGGGAGGAGTCAGGTACGAGCAGTACTTC
-	TRBV15	TRBJ2-7	-	CVTSRDPGNTIYEQYF	TGTGTCACCAGCAGAGATCCGGGAAATACTATCTACGAGCAGTACTTC
-	TRBV14	TRBJ2-1	once	CASSQVTGVRGEQFF	TGTGCCAGCAGCCAAGTGACGGGAGTACGGGGTGAGCAGTTCTTC